One and the same sample provided the 20 T cell receptor beta chains below, sequenced in a study of CD8+CD57+ T cells in acquired aplastic anemia. Sequencing involved patients with CD8+CD57+ cell expansion previously shown by flow cytometry. The TCR beta profiling, which covered VDJ combination and CDR3 sequence, was carried out using genomic DNA as the template. TCRdb independently ran MiXCR on the reads; one entry per CDR3 protein. Of under 200,000 distinct CDR3 sequences detected, around 47% appear once; the ten largest clones hold approximately 9.7%. The specimen sequenced was sorted CD4+, CD8+, or CD8+CD57+ T cells (not recorded which) from PBMCs. The source is a human donor with aplastic anemia.

This clonotype was recorded many times. Here the CDR3 reads CASSIGAEASTDTQYF. In DNA form, the CDR3 reads TGTGCCAGCAGCATCGGGGCAGAGGCGAGCACAGATACGCAGTATTTT. This sequence joins TRBV10-3 and TRBJ2-3; D is tentatively TRBD1 or TRBD2 (5 bases each). Germline CDR1 is ENHRY and CDR2 is SYGVKD. Trimming stripped 10 bases from V and 0 bases from J, with 20 bases between. CDR3 size: 16 residues.

Comment on this clonotype: Given a much more abundant clone one base away, this may be a read error. No conserved phenylalanine or tryptophan is present at the end of the CDR3, so a read error is the likely explanation. This chain uses TRBV11-2 with TRBJ1-1; D not certain. The germline V gene has CDR1 SGHAT and CDR2 FQNNGV. Between the trimmed V and J ends, which lost 2 bases and 3 bases, there was a span of 10 bases. The CDR3 consists of 14 residues. DNA of the CDR3: TGTGCCAGCAGCTTACGGGTCTCCGACACTGAAGCTTTCTCT. It specifies CASSLRVSDTEAFS.

This clonotype was recorded many times. The rearrangement joins TRBV20-1 to TRBJ2-3; no clear D gene. The CDR3 runs to 15 residues. From germline, CDR1 is DFQATT and CDR2 SNEGSKA (reference sequence). The V gene lost 0 bases and the J gene lost 0 bases, with 10 bases spanning the gap. The CDR3 is CSARDQVSSTDTQYF. The CDR3 DNA reads as TGCAGTGCTAGAGATCAAGTTTCTAGCACAGATACGCAGTATTTT.

The chain is built from TRBV20-1 and TRBJ1-2; D might be TRBD1 (5 bases). V was pared by 3 bases and J by 3 bases, with 20 bases between. The CDR3 is 16 amino acids. In germline, CDR1 is DFQATT, CDR2 SNEGSKA (reference sequence). Here the CDR3 reads CSASDPQGGWDYGYTF. CDR3 nucleotide sequence: TGCAGTGCTAGTGACCCCCAGGGAGGGTGGGACTATGGCTACACCTTC.

This clonotype was detected many times. The chain couples TRBV7-3 to TRBJ2-4; TRBD1 agrees at 9 bases. The CDR3 is made up of 14 amino acids. Trimming removed 4 bases from V and 6 bases from J; junction bases left unmatched: 4. CDR1 SGHTA and CDR2 FQGTGA come from the germline V gene. As DNA, the CDR3 is TGTGCCAGCAGCTCCGGACAGGGGCCAAACATTCAGTACTTC. As protein: CASSSGQGPNIQYF.

This clonotype was recorded at least ten times. This chain uses TRBV7-8 with TRBJ1-1; weak D call: TRBD1 (5 bases). Trimming pared 1 base from V and 1 base from J, leaving 10 bases between. The CDR3 totals 15 residues. CDR1 and CDR2 from the germline V gene are SGHVS and FQNEAQ. The CDR3 reads CASSLGQIKNTEAFF. The CDR3, as DNA: TGTGCCAGCAGCTTAGGACAGATTAAGAACACTGAAGCTTTCTTT.

The chain has TRBV6-5 and TRBJ1-6; 9 bases align to TRBD1. Germline V CDR1 and CDR2: MNHEY, SVGAGI. J lost 7 bases, V lost 4 bases, and 5 bases had no gene match. The CDR3 spans 15 residues. The CDR3, as DNA: TGTGCCAGCAGTTGGGACAGGGAGAGCAATTCACCCCTCCACTTT. Translating gives CASSWDRESNSPLHF.

The chain recombines TRBV12-3 or TRBV12-4 with TRBJ2-6, with D perhaps matching TRBD1 (6 bases). There are 15 residues in the CDR3. V was clipped by 2 bases and J by 4 bases, with 9 bases between them. CDR3 residues: CASSLSGAGANVLTF. For the CDR3, the DNA is TGTGCCAGCAGTTTATCAGGGGCCGGGGCCAACGTCCTGACTTTC.

V usage is TRBV29-1 and J usage is TRBJ1-1; D is uncertain. V was cut by 0 bases and J by 5 bases, with 13 bases left in between. Germline V gene sequence: CDR1 SQVTM, CDR2 ANQGSEA. This CDR3 comprises 14 residues. CDR3 loop: CSVEDIGPGTEAFF. The CDR3 DNA sequence: TGCAGCGTTGAAGATATCGGCCCCGGGACTGAAGCTTTCTTT.

This clonotype was counted only a few times. The V call is TRBV6-4, the J call TRBJ2-6, with 9 bases lining up with TRBD1. Germline loops: CDR1 MRHNA, CDR2 SNTAGT. This CDR3 spans 19 amino acids. J gave up 1 base and V 7 bases, and 14 bases lay outside the gene matches. For the CDR3, the DNA is TGTGCCAGCATCCCGAGGGACAGGGTCGCGGGTTCTGGGGCCAACGTCCTGACTTTC. This codes for CASIPRDRVAGSGANVLTF.

This chain joins TRBV19 and TRBJ2-2, with D perhaps given as TRBD1 or TRBD2 (5 bases each). Looked up from germline, CDR1 is LNHDA and CDR2 is SQIVND (reference sequence). The ends were cut back, 9 bases at V and 1 base at J, with 9 bases in the middle. The CDR3 sequence is 13 residues long. The DNA of the CDR3 is TGTGCCAGCGGGGCTTTGAACACCGGGGAGCTGTTTTTT. Translating gives CASGALNTGELFF.

The V call is TRBV10-2, the J call TRBJ1-1; D is unclear. Germline V gives CDR1 WSHSY, CDR2 SAAADI. Trimming took 2 bases from V and 1 from J, leaving 8 bases between them. The length of the CDR3 is 14 residues. CDR3 nucleotide sequence: TGCGCCAGCAGTGAGAGGCAGCAGAACACTGAAGCTTTCTTT. Its translation: CASSERQQNTEAFF.

At least ten counts were recorded for this clonotype. The chain has TRBV5-1 and TRBJ2-7, with 7 bases matching TRBD2. V was clipped by 9 bases and J by 5 bases; unmatched bases: 11. The CDR3 runs 13 residues. Germline loops: CDR1 SGHRS, CDR2 YFSETQ. The CDR3 here is CATSLGLDNEQYF. The CDR3 DNA is TGCGCCACCTCTCTAGGACTAGATAACGAGCAGTACTTC.

This clonotype was found a few times. The genes are TRBV4-1 and TRBJ1-3, with 8 bases identical to TRBD1. CDR1 is MGHRA and CDR2 is YSYEKL in the germline V gene. The V segment lost 4 bases and the J segment 8 bases; nucleotides outside the gene matches: 13. CDR3 size: 16 residues. For the CDR3, the DNA is TGCGCCAGCAGCCGACTAAACGACAGGGGAAGGGACACCATATATTTT. This gives the protein CASSRLNDRGRDTIYF.

At least ten counts were recorded for this clonotype. This CDR3 reads CASSSTATMNTEAFF. Here the CDR3 DNA reads TGTGCCAGCAGTTCGACAGCCACAATGAACACTGAAGCTTTCTTT. The V gene is TRBV12-3 or TRBV12-4, the J gene TRBJ1-1, with D possibly being TRBD1 (5 bases). V lost 4 bases, J lost 0 bases, and 12 bases lay in between. This CDR3 is 15 amino acids long.

Note on this clonotype: A read error may be the cause here, since a much bigger clone is one base away. This likely comes from a read error, as the CDR3 has no conserved phenylalanine or tryptophan at its end. The chain joins TRBV5-1 to TRBJ2-3; no reliable D call. Trimming removed 0 bases at V and 0 bases at J, with 5 bases between. The length of the CDR3 is 14 residues. Germline V lookup: CDR1 SGHRS, CDR2 YFSETQ. CDR3 protein: CASSLVASTDTQYL. In DNA, the CDR3 is TGCGCCAGCAGCTTGGTGGCTAGCACAGATACGCAGTATCTT.

This clonotype has only a few counts. The rearrangement uses TRBV28 and TRBJ1-4; D might be TRBD1 (5 bases). The germline gives CDR1 MDHEN, CDR2 SYDVKM. The V end lost 3 bases, the J end lost 1 base, and 15 bases lay between the germline ends. The CDR3 runs to 17 residues. For the CDR3, the DNA is TGTGCCAGCAGTTTCACAACGGGGGTCAGAACTAATGAAAAACTGTTTTTT. Protein: CASSFTTGVRTNEKLFF.

V and J are TRBV7-9 and TRBJ1-2; D may be TRBD1 (6 bases). This CDR3 has 14 residues. Germline V CDR1 and CDR2: SEHNR, FQNEAQ (reference sequence). V dropped 6 bases and J dropped 5 bases, with 16 bases sitting between them. The CDR3 nucleotides read TGTGCCAGCAGTTCAGGGGCAGGGCAATATGGCTACACCTTC. This encodes CASSSGAGQYGYTF.

The chain uses TRBV19 and TRBJ1-1; D is ambiguous. V was shortened by 5 bases and J by 1 base, with 8 bases between the two germline ends. Germline CDR1 and CDR2: LNHDA and SQIVND (reference sequence). CDR3 length: 13 residues. The CDR3 spells CASSQRRNTEAFF. In DNA form, the CDR3 reads TGTGCCAGTAGTCAGAGACGGAACACTGAAGCTTTCTTT. Using reference TRBV19 and TRBJ1-1 for the parts outside the CDR3, the full variable domain is DGGITQSPKYLFRKEGQNVTLSCEQNLNHDAMYWYRQDPGQGLRLIYYSQIVNDFQKGDIAEGYSVSREKKESFPLTVTSAQKNPTAFYLCASSQRRNTEAFFGQGTRLTVV.

The table lists this clonotype with a few counts. The chain joins TRBV20-1 to TRBJ1-2, with D perhaps TRBD1 (5 bases). The germline gives CDR1 DFQATT, CDR2 SNEGSKA (reference sequence). V was clipped by 6 bases and J by 7 bases, with 12 bases between them. The CDR3 has 11 residues. Written as DNA, the CDR3 is TGCAGTGCCGAGAGGGACGGTGGCTACACCTTC. Translating gives CSAERDGGYTF.